The 14 T cell receptor beta chains listed next were all sequenced from one sample in a study of tissue T cells after allogeneic stem cell transplantation. The time point is: mouse harvest day 7 after allogeneic transplant. Each mouse received 10^7 T-cell-depleted marrow cells plus 10^6 splenic CD5+ T cells by tail vein. The data were produced by immunoSEQ multiplex PCR, yet TCRdb's version contains in-frame clones alone and is incomplete. The sample contains 7,000 to 8,000 clones, 50% of which appear only once. The specimen sequenced was gut tissue. The receptors stem from a female BALB/c mouse given C57BL/6 T cells with graft-versus-host disease after an allogeneic hematopoietic cell transplant.

Of note for this clone: The genes and germline here are from mouse. The missing CDR3 end, 1 residue past where the read stops, is filled in from the germline J gene. The V and J genes are TRBV26 and TRBJ2-3, with D uncertain. Germline CDR1 is KGHPV and CDR2 is FQNQEV (reference sequence). The CDR3 extends over 14 amino acids. The ends were cut back, 3 bases at V and 1 base at J, with 8 bases in the middle. The sequenced part of the CDR3 DNA is TGTGCCAGCAGTCTTGGCTGGCGTGCAGAAACGCTGTAT. Translated, it gives CASSLGWRAETLY. Given in full, the CDR3 is CASSLGWRAETLYF.

This clone occurred a few times. The genes and germline here are from mouse. The read gets to within 1 residue of the CDR3 end, and the germline J gene fills in the rest. The V call is TRBV2, the J call TRBJ1-5, with TRBD1 matching over 11 bases. This CDR3 spans 15 amino acids. J lost 4 bases, V lost 4 bases, and 3 bases had no gene match. From germline, CDR1 is LGHNA and CDR2 YSYQKL. The CDR3 spells CASSRTGGRNQAPLF. CDR3 DNA, as far as it was read: TGTGCCAGCAGCCGGACAGGGGGCCGGAACCAGGCTCCGCTT.

Notes on this clone: This may stem from a read error, because a much larger clone lies one nucleotide away. Gene names denote mouse genes. The DNA ends 1 residue before the CDR3 does, and the rest of the CDR3 is filled in from the germline J gene. This sample includes further DNA sequences coding for the same CDR3. The chain carries TRBV12-2 and TRBJ1-4; D is ambiguous. The CDR3 sequence is 14 residues long. The ends were cut back, 0 bases at V and 5 bases at J, with 9 bases in the middle. Looked up from germline, CDR1 is SGHLS and CDR2 is HYDKME. The covered CDR3 bases are TGTGCCAGCTCTCTCGGGGAGACTAACGAAAGATTATTT. It specifies CASSLGETNERLF. The entire CDR3 sequence reads CASSLGETNERLFF.

In the case of this clone: Gene names are the mouse ones. The read ends 1 residue before the CDR3 terminus; that terminus is restored from the germline J gene. The chain has TRBV3 and TRBJ2-7; maybe TRBD1 (5 bases). The CDR3 is 13 residues long. Looked up from germline, CDR1 is SNHLY and CDR2 is FYNGKV (reference sequence). V dropped 0 bases and J dropped 3 bases, with 6 bases sitting between them. CDR3 DNA, as far as it was read: TGTGCCAGCAGCTTAGCGGACAACTATGAACAGTAC. This translates into CASSLADNYEQY. The entire CDR3 is CASSLADNYEQYF.

Regarding this clone: Gene labels here are mouse ones. Coverage ceases 1 residue before the CDR3 finishes, and the germline J gene fills in the end. The same CDR3 arises from other DNA sequences in this sample as well. The rearrangement joins TRBV26 to TRBJ2-7; possible D gene TRBD1, 5 bases. The CDR3 totals 14 residues. V was cut by 3 bases and J by 0 bases, with 9 bases left in between. Germline assignment: CDR1 KGHPV and CDR2 FQNQEV (reference sequence). This chain's CDR3 is CASSLRQGSYEQYF. CDR3 bases read: TGTGCCAGCAGTCTCCGGCAGGGCTCCTATGAACAGTAC.

As for this clone: These gene names are mouse names. The CDR3 is cut off 1 residue early in the read; its end comes from the germline J gene. The chain uses TRBV3 and TRBJ2-2, with 7 bases identical to TRBD1. The CDR3 is 14 amino acids. With 5 bases clipped from V and 1 base from J, the junction kept 1 base outside the gene matches. CDR1 is SNHLY and CDR2 is FYNGKV in the germline V gene (reference sequence). The sequenced CDR3 bases are TGTGCCAGCAGCCGGGACAGAAACACCGGGCAGCTCTAC. This translates into CASSRDRNTGQLY. The full-length CDR3 reads as CASSRDRNTGQLYF.

This clone was recorded a few times. Gene names are mouse gene names. The CDR3 goes on 1 residue after the read ends, and that part is filled in from the germline J gene. This chain joins TRBV16 and TRBJ2-7, with TRBD2 as a possible D gene (7 bases). Germline V gene sequence: CDR1 SGHSA, CDR2 FRNQAP. V was cut by 0 bases and J by 3 bases, with 9 bases left in between. CDR3 length equals 14 residues. The CDR3 reads CASSLEGGLYEQYF. CDR3 DNA (partial): TGTGCAAGCAGCTTAGAGGGGGGCCTCTATGAACAGTAC.

As for this clone: Mouse gene names and germline throughout. The observed sequence ends 1 residue before the CDR3 terminus, with the missing tail filled in from the germline J gene. V and J are TRBV5 and TRBJ2-5; TRBD2 matches 13 bases. The ends lost 2 bases at V and 6 bases at J; junction bases unmatched: 2. The CDR3 has 15 residues. CDR1 LGHNA and CDR2 YNLKQL come from the germline V gene (reference sequence). The CDR3 sequence is CASSQPGLGGDTQYF. The CDR3 bases that were read are TGTGCCAGCAGCCAACCGGGACTGGGGGGGGACACCCAGTAC.

A single count supports this clone. The genes and germline here are from mouse. Read coverage stops 1 residue before the CDR3 terminus; the germline J gene supplies the remainder. V and J are TRBV26 and TRBJ1-6; possibly TRBD1 for D (5 bases). TRBJ1-6 is labeled an ORF, and its function is uncertain. Germline lookup yields CDR1 KGHPV and CDR2 FQNQEV (reference sequence). V shed 3 bases and J shed 0 bases, with 6 bases lying between them. CDR3 length: 15 residues. Here the CDR3 reads CASSLDSSYNSPLYF. The CDR3 DNA, read in part, is TGTGCCAGCAGTCTCGACAGTTCCTATAATTCGCCCCTCTAC.

As regards this clone: Mouse gene names and germline throughout. Read data end 1 residue before the CDR3 end; the end is taken from the germline J gene. The same CDR3 also results from other DNA sequences found in this sample. This chain links TRBV26 with TRBJ2-5; 9 nucleotides match TRBD1. The CDR3 has 13 residues. The junction had 3 bases not matched to a gene; V was cut back by 6 bases and J by 5 bases. Germline CDR1 and CDR2: KGHPV and FQNQEV (reference sequence). The CDR3 region is CASRGTGRDTQYF. The DNA read from the CDR3 is TGTGCCAGCAGGGGGACAGGGAGAGACACCCAGTAC.

Turning to this clone: The germline and genes are mouse ones. The CDR3 end is not reached by the read, which stops 1 residue before it; the germline J gene fills it in. The chain employs TRBV23 and TRBJ1-6. TRBJ1-6 is assigned to the ORF class and has an uncertain function. Germline-derived CDR1 and CDR2 are KGHTA and FQNQQP. The CDR3 runs to 15 residues. The DNA read from the CDR3 is TGCTCCAGCAGTCAAGGCAATTCCTATAATTCGCCCCTCTAC. Translation: CSSSQGNSYNSPLY. The entire CDR3 protein is CSSSQGNSYNSPLYF.

In regard to this clone: The listed genes are named as in mouse. The read is 1 residue too short to cover the CDR3 end, so that end is filled in from the germline J gene. The genes are TRBV4 and TRBJ2-2; tentative D call: TRBD2 (6 bases). This CDR3 is 15 amino acids long. Between the trimmed V and J ends, which lost 3 bases and 0 bases, there was a span of 8 bases. Per germline, CDR1 LGHDT and CDR2 YNNKQL (reference sequence). CDR3 DNA (partial): TGTGCCAGCAGCTACTGGGGAGCAAACACCGGGCAGCTCTAC. It translates to CASSYWGANTGQLY. The CDR3 reads in full as CASSYWGANTGQLYF.

On this clone itself: Gene names and germline refer to mouse. The sequence runs out 1 residue before the end of the CDR3; the remainder is reconstructed from the germline J gene. The gene calls are TRBV15 and TRBJ2-7; 7 bases are a match to TRBD2. The junction had 1 base not matched to a gene; V was cut back by 4 bases and J by 4 bases. This CDR3 has 12 amino acids. CDR1 is SGHND and CDR2 is FRSKSL in the germline V gene. The CDR3 loop is CASSWGGYEQYF. Partial CDR3 DNA: TGTGCCAGCAGTTGGGGGGGGTATGAACAGTAC.

For this clone: Gene names refer to mouse genes. The DNA ends 1 residue before the CDR3 does, and the rest of the CDR3 is filled in from the germline J gene. The chain employs TRBV29 and TRBJ1-5, with 11 bases fitting TRBD1. The germline gives CDR1 MSHET, CDR2 SYDVDS. The CDR3 totals 13 residues. V trimming: 6 bases; J trimming: 7 bases; junction bases outside the gene matches: 2. The CDR3 loop is CASSGDRGQAPLF. CDR3 DNA (partial): TGTGCTAGCAGCGGGGACAGGGGGCAGGCTCCGCTT.